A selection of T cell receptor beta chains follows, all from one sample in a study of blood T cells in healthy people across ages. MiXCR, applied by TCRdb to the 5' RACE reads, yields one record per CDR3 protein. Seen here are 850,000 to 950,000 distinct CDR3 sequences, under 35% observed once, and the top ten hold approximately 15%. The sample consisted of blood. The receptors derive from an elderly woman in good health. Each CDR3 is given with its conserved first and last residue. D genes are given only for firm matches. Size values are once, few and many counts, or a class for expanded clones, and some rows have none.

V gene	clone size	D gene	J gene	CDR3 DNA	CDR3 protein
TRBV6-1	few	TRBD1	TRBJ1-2	TGTGCCAGCAGTGTGGGGACAGGTGGACCCTATGGCTACACCTTC	CASSVGTGGPYGYTF
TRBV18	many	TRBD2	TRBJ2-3	TGTGCCAGCTCCCCTCCGACTAGCCCAGATACGCAGTATTTT	CASSPPTSPDTQYF
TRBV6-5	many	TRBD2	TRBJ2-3	TGTGCCAGCAGTTATCCCGGGACTAGCGGGGGGCGGAGCACAGATACGCAGTATTTT	CASSYPGTSGGRSTDTQYF
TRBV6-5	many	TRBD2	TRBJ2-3	TGTGCCAGCAGTTACTCGGCAGCGGGGGCTAGCACAGATACGCAGTATTTT	CASSYSAAGASTDTQYF
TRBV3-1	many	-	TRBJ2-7	TGTGCCAGCAGCCAAGTCCCTCAAAGTTACGAGCAGTACTTC	CASSQVPQSYEQYF
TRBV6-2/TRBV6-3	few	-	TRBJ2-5	TGTGCCAGCAGCGGGACACGACAAGAGACCCAGTACTTC	CASSGTRQETQYF
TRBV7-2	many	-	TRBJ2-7	TGTGCCAGCAGCTTTACGCCGGGACAAGGGGGGGGCGAGCAGTACTTC	CASSFTPGQGGGEQYF
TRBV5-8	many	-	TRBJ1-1	TGTGCCAGCAGCTTAGTGTGGACTGAAGCTTTCTTT	CASSLVWTEAFF
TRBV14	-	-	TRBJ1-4	TGTGCCAGCAGCCAGGGTAACAACAGGGCCGTTAATGAAAAACTGTTTTTT	CASSQGNNRAVNEKLFF
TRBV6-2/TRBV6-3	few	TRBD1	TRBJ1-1	TGTGCCAGCAGTTACCCCACGGGACAGGTGAACACTGAAGCTTTCTTT	CASSYPTGQVNTEAFF